This record covers a single TCR beta chain. The antigen is undetermined. The data belong to a study of blood T cells in healthy people across ages. Regarding the study as a whole: It was not known whether donors were CMV positive (a possible confounder of expanded clonotype changes).

CDR1 and CDR2 from the germline V gene are SGHRS and YFSETQ. The CDR3 extends over 16 amino acids. V was cut by 0 bases and J by 4 bases, with 14 bases left in between. PBMCs numbering at least 6 million were isolated per sample. Alongside a J-beta primer mix, a sample-barcoded 5' primer served in a second PCR lasting roughly 7 to 12 cycles. A tag from a template-switch adaptor with 12 random nucleotides marked each cDNA molecule. TCRdb reanalysed the 5' RACE reads using MiXCR and keeps one entry per CDR3 protein. The sample lists about 1.8 million distinct CDR3 sequences, less than 50% seen once, with less than 2.5% in the top ten.

The source is a woman between 40 and 55 years old in good health. This sequence joins TRBV5-1 and TRBJ2-1; the D gene could be TRBD1 or TRBD2 (6 bases each). The sequenced sample was blood. The CDR3 protein is CASSLEWGAKYNEQFF. The CDR3 DNA reads TGCGCCAGCAGCTTGGAATGGGGGGCGAAATACAATGAGCAGTTCTTC.